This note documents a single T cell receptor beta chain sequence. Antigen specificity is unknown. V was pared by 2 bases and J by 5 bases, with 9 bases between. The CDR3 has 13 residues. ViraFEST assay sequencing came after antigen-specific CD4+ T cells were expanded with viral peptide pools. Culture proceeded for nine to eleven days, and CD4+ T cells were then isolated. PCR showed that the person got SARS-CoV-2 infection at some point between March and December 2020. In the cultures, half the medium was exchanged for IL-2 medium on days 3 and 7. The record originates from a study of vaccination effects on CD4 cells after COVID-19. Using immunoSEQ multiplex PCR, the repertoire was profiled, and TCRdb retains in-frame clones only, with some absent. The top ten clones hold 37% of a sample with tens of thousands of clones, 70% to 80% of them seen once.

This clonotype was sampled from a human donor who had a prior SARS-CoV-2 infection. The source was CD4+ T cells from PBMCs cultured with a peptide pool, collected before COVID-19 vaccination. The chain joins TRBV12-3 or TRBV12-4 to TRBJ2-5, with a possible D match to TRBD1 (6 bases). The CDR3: CASSLRGLETQYF. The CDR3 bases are TGTGCCAGCAGTTTAAGGGGGTTGGAGACCCAGTACTTC.